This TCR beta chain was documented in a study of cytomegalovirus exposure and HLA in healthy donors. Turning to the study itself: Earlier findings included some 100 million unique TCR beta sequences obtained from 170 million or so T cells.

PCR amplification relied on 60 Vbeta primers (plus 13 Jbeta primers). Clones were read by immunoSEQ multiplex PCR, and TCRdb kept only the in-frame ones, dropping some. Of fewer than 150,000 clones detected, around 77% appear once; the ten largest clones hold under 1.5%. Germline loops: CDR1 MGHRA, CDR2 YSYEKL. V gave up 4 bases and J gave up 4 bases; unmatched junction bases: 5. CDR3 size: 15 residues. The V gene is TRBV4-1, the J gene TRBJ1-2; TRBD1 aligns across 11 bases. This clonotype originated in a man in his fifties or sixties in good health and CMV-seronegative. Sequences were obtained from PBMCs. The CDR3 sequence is CASSPRTGGSYGYTF. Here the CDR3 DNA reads TGCGCCAGCAGCCCTCGGACAGGGGGCTCCTATGGCTACACCTTC.